The 20 T cell receptor beta chains reported below all come from one sample, sequenced in a study of cytomegalovirus exposure and HLA in healthy donors. PCR was performed using 60 Vbeta and 13 Jbeta primers. Repertoires were generated with immunoSEQ multiplex PCR, while TCRdb's copy carries only in-frame clones and drops some. The profile shows 200,000 or so clones, approximately 82% of them singletons. The sample comprised PBMCs. Every receptor here comes from a woman aged 18-29 years in good health and CMV-seropositive.

This rearrangement joins TRBV7-9 to TRBJ1-4; 7 bases match TRBD1. V lost 5 bases and J lost 5; bases outside the gene matches: 11. This CDR3 region has 16 residues. The germline gives CDR1 SEHNR, CDR2 FQNEAQ (reference sequence). In DNA form, the CDR3 reads TGTGCCAGCAGCAAGGGACAGCCTTCTCAAAATGAAAAACTGTTTTTT. Protein product: CASSKGQPSQNEKLFF.

The chain carries TRBV7-3 and TRBJ1-5, with 7 bases identical to TRBD1. V was pared by 6 bases and J by 0 bases, with 5 bases of the junction left unmatched. In germline, CDR1 is SGHTA, CDR2 FQGTGA. The CDR3 is 15 residues long. CDR3 region: CASRRQGHSNQPQHF. CDR3 bases: TGTGCCAGCAGAAGACAGGGCCATAGCAATCAGCCCCAGCATTTT.

The chain couples TRBV27 to TRBJ1-1; D might be TRBD1 (6 bases). Trimming removed 2 bases at V and 1 base at J, with 20 bases between. The germline CDR1 and CDR2 sequences are MNHEY and SMNVEV (reference sequence). CDR3 length equals 18 residues. The CDR3 bases are TGTGCCAGCAGTTTAAGTCTTAGGTTGACAGGCGAGAACACTGAAGCTTTCTTT. This translates into CASSLSLRLTGENTEAFF.

The chain links TRBV7-2 to TRBJ2-2; 9 nucleotides align to TRBD2. The V and J ends lost 3 bases and 5 bases, in that order; junction bases with no gene match: 4. The length of the CDR3 is 15 residues. Germline loops: CDR1 SGHTA, CDR2 FQGNSA. CDR3 sequence (DNA): TGTGCCAGCAGCTTCGCGGGGGGGTTGACCGGGGAGCTGTTTTTT. Protein: CASSFAGGLTGELFF.

The chain links TRBV5-1 to TRBJ1-2; 9 bases match TRBD1. Germline loops: CDR1 SGHRS, CDR2 YFSETQ. This CDR3 is 13 amino acids long. V was clipped by 4 bases and J by 5 bases; unmatched bases: 3. CDR3 bases: TGCGCCAGCAGCCAGGGACAGGGTTATGGCTACACCTTC. This gives the protein CASSQGQGYGYTF.

The chain has TRBV7-9 and TRBJ1-1; no clear D. With 4 bases removed from V and 0 bases from J, the gap between germline ends came to 6 bases. The germline V gene encodes CDR1 SEHNR and CDR2 FQNEAQ (reference sequence). This CDR3 region has 13 residues. Here the CDR3 DNA reads TGTGCCAGCAGCTACGACATGAACACTGAAGCTTTCTTT. Encoded protein: CASSYDMNTEAFF.

The V gene is TRBV9, the J gene TRBJ1-1; D is unresolved. The germline V and J ends were trimmed by 4 bases and 5 bases, with 18 bases remaining between them. In germline, CDR1 is SGDLS, CDR2 YYNGEE. The CDR3 is made up of 15 amino acids. CDR3 nucleotides: TGTGCCAGCAGCCCTGACGGACGGAGAGGGACTGAAGCTTTCTTT. Translation: CASSPDGRRGTEAFF.

V gene TRBV29-1 combines with J gene TRBJ2-3; 7 bases map to TRBD1. Germline values: CDR1 SQVTM, CDR2 ANQGSEA. J was trimmed by 2 bases and V by 1 base; bases with no gene match: 6. This CDR3 has 15 amino acids. CDR3 amino acids: CSVEAGGFLTDTQYF. CDR3 DNA: TGCAGCGTTGAAGCAGGGGGTTTTCTCACAGATACGCAGTATTTT.

The rearrangement links TRBV27 to TRBJ2-1; D is ambiguous. The CDR3 has 15 amino acids. Germline V CDR1 and CDR2: MNHEY, SMNVEV (reference sequence). The ends were cut back, 3 bases at V and 0 bases at J, with 9 bases in the middle. The CDR3 region is CASSFSGSSYNEQFF. CDR3 bases: TGTGCCAGCAGTTTCTCAGGTAGCTCCTACAATGAGCAGTTCTTC.

This clone has only a few counts. The chain links TRBV12-5 to TRBJ1-1, with D perhaps matching TRBD1 (6 bases). Between the trimmed V and J ends, which lost 1 base and 10 bases, there was a span of 13 bases. The CDR3 is made up of 13 amino acids. Germline V gene sequence: CDR1 LGHNT, CDR2 FRNRAP. The CDR3 reads CASGLETGLRAFF. The CDR3 bases are TGTGCTAGTGGTTTGGAAACAGGGTTAAGAGCTTTCTTT.

This sequence joins TRBV6-5 and TRBJ2-7, with TRBD1 matching over 10 bases. Losses at the gene ends were 6 bases for V and 5 bases for J; bases not matched to a gene: 7. The germline CDR1 and CDR2 sequences are MNHEY and SVGAGI. The CDR3 spans 14 residues. This CDR3 is CASRRDRGSHEQYV. The CDR3 DNA is TGTGCCAGCAGACGGGACAGGGGTTCCCACGAGCAGTACGTC.

This chain joins TRBV6-5 and TRBJ1-2, with D maybe TRBD1 (6 bases). The ends were cut back, 5 bases at V and 8 bases at J, with 18 bases in the middle. Germline-derived CDR1 and CDR2 are MNHEY and SVGAGI. This CDR3 contains 14 residues. CDR3 sequence reads: CASSTTSGARGYTF. The CDR3 region has the DNA TGTGCCAGCAGTACGACTTCAGGGGCGCGGGGCTACACCTTC.

For this clone: The junction shows a germline mismatch at one end, possibly a read error. This chain connects TRBV11-2 to TRBJ2-5; weak D call: TRBD1 (7 bases). Germline lookup yields CDR1 SGHAT and CDR2 FQNNGV. The CDR3 is 14 residues long. CDR3 in amino acids: CACRGAEGQETQYF. In DNA form, the CDR3 reads TGTGCCTGCAGGGGGGCCGAGGGTCAAGAGACCCAGTACTTC.

This clone appeared a single time. The CDR3 reads CASSLVGPNTEAFF. The CDR3 nucleotides read TGCGCCAGCAGCTTGGTGGGCCCCAACACTGAAGCTTTCTTT. The genes are TRBV5-1 and TRBJ1-1; D uncertain. This CDR3 comprises 14 residues. Per germline, CDR1 SGHRS and CDR2 YFSETQ. V was pared by 0 bases and J by 2 bases, with 8 bases between.

This clone was observed a few times. V and J are TRBV6-6 and TRBJ1-3; no definite D call. Trimming removed 6 bases from V and 0 bases from J, with 9 bases in between. Germline CDR1 MNHNY, CDR2 SVGAGI (reference sequence). The CDR3 is 14 residues long. CDR3 nucleotides: TGTGCCAGCAGAAAAATCTCCTCTGGAAACACCATATATTTT. It encodes CASRKISSGNTIYF.

V usage is TRBV7-2 and J usage is TRBJ1-6, with 7 bases fitting TRBD1. Trimming removed 0 bases from V and 10 bases from J; junction bases left unmatched: 3. The CDR3 consists of 14 residues. Germline CDR1 SGHTA, CDR2 FQGNSA. CDR3 bases: TGTGCCAGCAGCTTAGCGGGACAGCCGTCACCCCTCCACTTT. Protein sequence: CASSLAGQPSPLHF.

This chain links TRBV5-5 with TRBJ2-5, with D perhaps matching TRBD1 (7 bases). The V end lost 5 bases, the J end lost 4 bases, and 27 bases lay between the germline ends. Germline assignment: CDR1 SGHKS and CDR2 YYEKEE (reference sequence). This CDR3 has 18 residues. The CDR3 DNA sequence: TGTGCCAGCAGGAAAGACCGGGTCCGGGAGCCAGGGGGAGAGACCCAGTACTTC. Its protein product is CASRKDRVREPGGETQYF. The full variable domain, in which reference TRBV5-5 and TRBJ2-5 provide the parts outside the CDR3, is DAGVTQSPTHLIKTRGQQVTLRCSPISGHKSVSWYQQVLGQGPQFIFQYYEKEERGRGNFPDRFSARQFPNYSSELNVNALLLGDSALYLCASRKDRVREPGGETQYFGPGTRLLVL.

This clone came up a few times. This chain connects TRBV7-6 to TRBJ2-7; 9 nucleotides match TRBD1. This CDR3 has 15 amino acids. Germline V lookup: CDR1 SGHVS, CDR2 FNYEAQ. Germline trimming cut 5 bases from V and 1 base from J; bases unmatched to any gene: 6. The CDR3 loop reads CASSRGTGKSYEQYF. In DNA form, the CDR3 reads TGTGCCAGCAGCCGCGGGACAGGGAAGTCCTACGAGCAGTACTTC.

The chain is built from TRBV1 and TRBJ1-2; the table calls TRBD1, which could not be checked here. TRBV1 is recorded as a pseudogene. The CDR3 runs 17 residues. This CDR3 is CTSSQAEHPETGVGYTF. For the CDR3, the DNA is TGCACCAGCAGCCAAGCCGAACACCCAGAAACAGGGGTTGGCTACACCTTC.

The genes are TRBV10-2 and TRBJ2-3; TRBD1 matches 7 bases. Germline assignment: CDR1 WSHSY and CDR2 SAAADI. The CDR3 loop spans 16 amino acids. Germline trimming cut 6 bases from V and 4 bases from J; bases unmatched to any gene: 13. CDR3 sequence reads: CASRPQTGAGADTQYF. CDR3 bases: TGCGCCAGCAGACCACAAACAGGGGCGGGTGCAGATACGCAGTATTTT.